This T cell receptor (beta chain) was found in a study of blood T cell repertoires in COVID-19 (dated by TCRdb to the early 2020s). About the full investigation: Samples from collaborators originated in the United States, Italy and Spain and spanned both the acute and convalescent phases of COVID-19. The prospective study material was composed of cDNA or gDNA derived from T cells, B-cell-depleted T cells, or PBMCs. Deeply sampled blood TCRbeta repertoires from subjects exposed to, actively infected with, or recovered from COVID-19 were included in the dataset. The repertoires were released in a freely available public database intended as a resource for research on the immune response to SARS-CoV-2. Samples were obtained from the ongoing ImmuneRACE study (first 160 participants) and from roughly 1,300 subjects provided by 6 global collaborators. Nearly every sample came with metadata listing a de-identified subject ID, COVID-19 status, age in years and sex. Where HLA class I and class II types were available, the types were taken from metadata supplied by the sample provider, not from assay-based typing. The study at large found these results: Clinical and demographic metadata were provided uncurated, with the amount varying by source and participant.

About this clone itself: What this receptor recognizes is not known. Base qualities were left out, and no much larger clone turns up one base away.

TCRbeta CDR3 regions were amplified from genomic DNA by means of the immunoSEQ Assay, a bias-controlled multiplex PCR. For the original study's pipeline: The number of nucleated cells in each sample was estimated by amplification of reference gene primers within the assay. To quantify the absolute abundance of each unique TCRbeta CDR3 rearrangement, sequence reads were collapsed and filtered. For each sample, productive Simpson clonality was calculated as the square root of Simpson's diversity index across productive rearrangements. In its TCRdb copy, this immuneACCESS table keeps in-frame sequences only and misses some clones. Where compared with another copy, unresolved V genes explain less than half of these, and the others have no known cause. V, J and clone size reflect that table, while D and trimming were determined from the DNA. The sample has 95,000 to 150,000 clones on record, about 83% of them singletons. Less than 2.5% of the sample is in the top ten clones.

Each collaborating institution followed its own protocols to collect whole blood in K2EDTA tubes. For TCRbeta analysis, collaborators shipped samples as frozen whole blood, isolated PBMCs, or DNA extracted from either of those sample types. V is cut back by 5 bases and J by 4 bases, with 10 bases in the junction unmatched. Looking up the germline V gene yields CDR1 SGHTA and CDR2 FQGNSA. Inclusive of the bounding cysteine and phenylalanine, the CDR3 is 16 residues long. This entry keeps only the CDR3 DNA: 48 bases, framed from base 1. The source material was peripheral blood. The V and J segments used are TRBV7-2 and TRBJ1-2, with TRBD1 identical over 10 junction bases. The sequence came from a woman aged 50 to 60 with acute or convalescent COVID-19. The CDR3 protein sequence reads: CASSPGGTGVGYGYTF. DNA sequence: TGTGCCAGCAGCCCCGGCGGGACAGGGGTCGGCTATGGCTACACCTTC.